This record looks at one T cell receptor beta chain sequence and its context. Germline V lookup: CDR1 MNHEY, CDR2 SMNVEV (reference sequence). This CDR3 is 14 amino acids long. V lost 2 bases and J lost 2, with 10 bases in between. The data were taken from a study of blood T cell repertoires in COVID-19. Repertoires were generated with immunoSEQ multiplex PCR, while TCRdb's copy carries only in-frame clones and drops some. The sample carries about 200,000 clones, about 88% recorded once. This clonotype was obtained from a man between 60 and 70 years old with acute or convalescent COVID-19. The V call is TRBV27, the J call TRBJ2-7; a possible D gene is TRBD2 (6 bases). Source material: peripheral blood. CDR3 amino acids: CASSLAGPPYEQYF. The DNA for the CDR3 is TGTGCCAGCAGTTTAGCGGGACCTCCCTACGAGCAGTACTTC.